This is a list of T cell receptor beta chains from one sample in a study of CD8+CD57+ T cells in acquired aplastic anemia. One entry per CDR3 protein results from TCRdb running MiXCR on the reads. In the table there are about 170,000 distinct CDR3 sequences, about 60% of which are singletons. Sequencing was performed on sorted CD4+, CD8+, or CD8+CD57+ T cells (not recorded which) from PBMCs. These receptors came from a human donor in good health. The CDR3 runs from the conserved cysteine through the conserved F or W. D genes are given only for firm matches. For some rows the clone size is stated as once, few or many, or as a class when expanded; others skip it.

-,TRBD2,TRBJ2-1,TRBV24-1,CATSDPGLALYNEQFF,TGTGCCACCAGTGACCCGGGACTAGCGCTATACAATGAGCAGTTCTTC
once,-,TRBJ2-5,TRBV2,CASGSSEKFAGEETQYF,TGTGCCAGCGGCTCTAGCGAAAAATTCGCTGGGGAAGAGACCCAGTACTTC
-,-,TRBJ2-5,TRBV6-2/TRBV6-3,CASSYGAGEVETQYF,TGTGCCAGCAGTTACGGGGCTGGAGAGGTAGAGACCCAGTACTTC
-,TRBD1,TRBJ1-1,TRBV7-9,CASSRTGGVTEAFF,TGTGCCAGCAGCCGTACAGGGGGCGTCACTGAAGCTTTCTTT
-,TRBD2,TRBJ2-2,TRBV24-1,CATSEVAGGITGELFF,TGTGCCACCAGTGAAGTAGCGGGAGGTATCACCGGGGAGCTGTTTTTT
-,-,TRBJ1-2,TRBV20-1,CSASQVGGYNYGYTF,TGCAGTGCTAGTCAAGTCGGAGGTTATAACTATGGCTACACCTTC
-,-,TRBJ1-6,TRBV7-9,CASDAADRQYNSPLHF,TGTGCCAGCGACGCCGCGGACAGACAATATAATTCACCCCTCCACTTT
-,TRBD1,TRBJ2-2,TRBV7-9,CASSPPGQTNTGELFF,TGTGCCAGCAGCCCTCCGGGACAGACGAACACCGGGGAGCTGTTTTTT
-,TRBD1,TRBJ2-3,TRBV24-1,CATSVGTGTDTQYF,TGTGCCACCAGTGTTGGGACAGGCACAGATACGCAGTATTTT
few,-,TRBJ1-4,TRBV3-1,CASSQEGPFEKLFF,TGTGCCAGCAGCCAAGAAGGTCCATTTGAAAAACTGTTTTTT
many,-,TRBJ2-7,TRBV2,CASAGSYEQYF,TGTGCTAGTGCGGGCAGCTACGAGCAGTACTTC
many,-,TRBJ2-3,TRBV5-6,CASSLVGTQYF,TGTGCCAGCAGCTTGGTAGGTACGCAGTATTTT
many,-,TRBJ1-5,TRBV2,CASSEVAVQPQHF,TGTGCCAGCAGTGAAGTGGCAGTTCAGCCCCAGCATTTT
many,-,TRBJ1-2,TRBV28,CASSLPGAGAEGYTF,TGTGCCAGCAGTTTACCTGGGGCTGGGGCGGAGGGCTACACCTTC
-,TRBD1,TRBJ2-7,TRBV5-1,CASSLAWGTGSYEQYF,TGCGCCAGCAGCTTGGCCTGGGGGACAGGATCCTACGAGCAGTACTTC
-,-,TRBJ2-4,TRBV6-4,CASSDPQGRAKNIQYF,TGTGCCAGCAGTGACCCACAGGGACGGGCCAAAAACATTCAGTACTTC
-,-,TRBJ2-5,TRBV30,CAWRALGETQYF,TGTGCCTGGAGAGCCCTTGGGGAGACCCAGTACTTC
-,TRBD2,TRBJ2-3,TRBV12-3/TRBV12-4,CASSSWRGGTDTQYF,TGTGCCAGCAGTAGCTGGCGGGGGGGGACAGATACGCAGTATTTT
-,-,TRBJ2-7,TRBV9,CASSVAPASYEQYF,TGTGCCAGCAGCGTAGCTCCAGCTTCCTACGAGCAGTACTTC
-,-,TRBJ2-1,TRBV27,CASSLIASNEQFF,TGTGCCAGCAGTTTAATTGCTAGCAATGAGCAGTTCTTC
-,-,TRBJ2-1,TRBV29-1,CSVWDNEQFF,TGCAGCGTTTGGGATAATGAGCAGTTCTTC
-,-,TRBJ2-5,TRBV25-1,CASSPPGEETQYF,TGTGCCAGCAGTCCCCCTGGTGAGGAGACCCAGTACTTC
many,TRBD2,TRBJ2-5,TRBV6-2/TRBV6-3,CASREPSGSLPETQYF,TGTGCCAGCAGGGAACCTAGCGGGAGTCTTCCGGAGACCCAGTACTTC
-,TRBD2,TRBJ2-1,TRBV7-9,CASSFPTSGTSYNEQFF,TGTGCCAGCAGCTTCCCGACTAGCGGGACCTCCTACAATGAGCAGTTCTTC
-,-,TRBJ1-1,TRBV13,CASSPLGNTEAFF,TGTGCCAGCAGCCCCCTTGGGAACACTGAAGCTTTCTTT
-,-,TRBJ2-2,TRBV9,CASSTHDSYITGTGELFF,TGTGCCAGCAGTACCCACGACAGCTATATAACGGGCACCGGGGAGCTGTTTTTT
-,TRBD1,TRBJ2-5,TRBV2,CASSESGTAETQYF,TGTGCCAGCAGTGAATCAGGGACAGCCGAGACCCAGTACTTC
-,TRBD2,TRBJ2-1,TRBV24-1,CASSKLLAGTYNEQFF,TGTGCCAGCAGCAAACTCCTAGCGGGGACATACAATGAGCAGTTCTTC
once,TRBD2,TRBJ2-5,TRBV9,CASSVSGTSGQETQYF,TGTGCCAGCAGCGTCTCCGGGACTAGCGGCCAAGAGACCCAGTACTTC
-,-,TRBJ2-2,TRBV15,CATSQGLSNTGELFF,TGTGCCACCAGCCAGGGACTCTCGAACACCGGGGAGCTGTTTTTT
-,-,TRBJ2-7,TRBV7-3,CASSQAAGALREQYF,TGTGCCAGCAGCCAAGCCGCAGGGGCCCTGAGGGAGCAGTACTTC
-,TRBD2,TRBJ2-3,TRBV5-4,CASSSRTSGPTDTQYF,TGTGCCAGCAGCTCCCGCACTAGCGGCCCCACAGATACGCAGTATTTT
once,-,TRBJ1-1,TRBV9,CASSAGPNTEAFF,TGTGCCAGCAGCGCAGGACCGAACACTGAAGCTTTCTTT
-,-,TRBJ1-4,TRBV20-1,CSAYSGTNEKLFF,TGCAGTGCTTACAGTGGGACTAATGAAAAACTGTTTTTT
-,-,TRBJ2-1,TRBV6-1,CASIPSGRGNEQFF,TGTGCCAGCATTCCCAGCGGCCGTGGAAATGAGCAGTTCTTC
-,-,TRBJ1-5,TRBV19,CASRGDNQPQHF,TGTGCCAGTAGGGGGGACAATCAGCCCCAGCATTTT
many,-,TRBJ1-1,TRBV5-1,CASSLATGYEAFF,TGCGCCAGCAGCTTGGCCACTGGATATGAAGCTTTCTTT
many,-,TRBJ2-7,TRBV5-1,CASSQGHLGTYEQYF,TGCGCCAGCAGCCAGGGACACTTGGGCACCTACGAGCAGTACTTC
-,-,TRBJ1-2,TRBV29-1,CSVAEQGNGYTF,TGCAGCGTTGCGGAACAGGGAAATGGCTACACCTTC
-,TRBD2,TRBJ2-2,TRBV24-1,CATSDSLSGTSGELFF,TGTGCCACCAGTGATTCCCTCTCCGGGACTAGCGGGGAGCTGTTTTTT
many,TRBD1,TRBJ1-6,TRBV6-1,CASSESFMGQGNSPLHF,TGTGCCAGCAGTGAATCTTTTATGGGACAGGGAAATTCACCCCTCCACTTT
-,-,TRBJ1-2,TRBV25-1,CASSSTEGGYGYTF,TGTGCCAGCAGCAGCACCGAGGGAGGCTATGGCTACACCTTC
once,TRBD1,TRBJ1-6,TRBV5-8,CASSPGQGGYSPLHF,TGTGCCAGCAGCCCAGGACAGGGCGGTTACTCACCCCTCCACTTT
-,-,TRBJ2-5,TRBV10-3,CAIGTSPETQYF,TGTGCCATCGGAACTAGCCCAGAGACCCAGTACTTC
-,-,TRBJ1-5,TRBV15,CATSTGVIQPQHF,TGTGCCACCAGCACAGGGGTAATTCAGCCCCAGCATTTT
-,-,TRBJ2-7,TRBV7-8,CASSRGIRGSYEQYF,TGTGCCAGCAGCAGGGGGATCCGGGGCTCCTACGAGCAGTACTTC
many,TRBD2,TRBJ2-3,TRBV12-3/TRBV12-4,CASSPSSGTSTDTQYF,TGTGCCAGCAGCCCCTCTAGCGGGACGTCGACAGATACGCAGTATTTT
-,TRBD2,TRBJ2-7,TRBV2,CASSEASGAYEQYF,TGTGCCAGCAGTGAGGCTAGCGGGGCCTACGAGCAGTACTTC
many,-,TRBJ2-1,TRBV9,CASSVELSGWEQFF,TGTGCCAGCAGCGTAGAGCTGAGCGGGTGGGAGCAGTTCTTC
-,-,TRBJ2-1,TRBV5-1,CASEVEGGPYNEQFF,TGCGCCAGCGAAGTGGAGGGGGGCCCCTACAATGAGCAGTTCTTC
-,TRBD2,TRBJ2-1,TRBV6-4,CASRDRATSGMGDEQFF,TGTGCCAGTAGGGACAGGGCGACTAGCGGGATGGGGGATGAGCAGTTCTTC
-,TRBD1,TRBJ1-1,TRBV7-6,CASRLTGDFTEAFF,TGTGCCAGCAGACTGACAGGGGATTTCACTGAAGCTTTCTTT
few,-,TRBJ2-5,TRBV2,CASSDGTYQETQYF,TGTGCCAGCAGTGATGGCACTTACCAAGAGACCCAGTACTTC